This T cell receptor beta chain was obtained from a study of blood T cell repertoires in COVID-19. Clones were read by immunoSEQ multiplex PCR, and TCRdb kept only the in-frame ones, dropping some. The data hold around 200,000 clones, with around 86% observed a single time. The sequence was collected from a human donor in a cohort sampled during active COVID-19. The sample consisted of peripheral blood.

CDR3 in amino acids: CASSLGQGNTEAFF. The CDR3 bases are TGTGCCAGCAGCTTAGGACAGGGGAACACTGAAGCTTTCTTT. The V call is TRBV3-1 (or the pseudogene TRBV3-2), the J call TRBJ1-1; 8 bases align to TRBD1. Germline-derived CDR1 and CDR2 are LGHDT and YNNKEL (reference sequence). This CDR3 spans 14 amino acids. Trimming removed 5 bases from V and 1 base from J; junction bases left unmatched: 3.